A single count supports the clone carrying this T cell receptor beta chain. One end of the junction varies from germline; a read error may be responsible. The templates were synthetic TCR analogs, and they were spiked into each PCR. Method: immunoSEQ multiplex PCR; TCRdb's copy keeps in-frame clones and lacks some. This table has 55,000 to 80,000 clones, approximately 80% appearing once. Time point in this sample: pretreatment peripheral blood. Germline assignment: CDR1 SSHAT and CDR2 FNYEAQ (reference sequence). The CDR3 length is 13 residues. This sample was included in a study of PD-L1 blockade in urothelial cancer. Study-wide background: Patients arrived having already received 0 to 3 prior chemotherapy regimens. Analysis of blood occurred 3 weeks (second dose) and 6 weeks after treatment start. Blood samples had a median of approximately 140,000 T cells, tens of thousands of unique TCRs, and clonality around 0.08.

The chain carries TRBV7-7 and TRBJ2-5; 10 bases fit TRBD2. Sequenced material: PBMCs, taken around atezolizumab (anti-PD-L1) treatment. This clonotype was sampled from a man aged 65 to 79 with urothelial cancer. The CDR3 sequence is CASSISGRETQYF. Written as DNA, the CDR3 is TGTGCTAGCAGCATTAGCGGGAGGGAGACCCAGTACTTC.